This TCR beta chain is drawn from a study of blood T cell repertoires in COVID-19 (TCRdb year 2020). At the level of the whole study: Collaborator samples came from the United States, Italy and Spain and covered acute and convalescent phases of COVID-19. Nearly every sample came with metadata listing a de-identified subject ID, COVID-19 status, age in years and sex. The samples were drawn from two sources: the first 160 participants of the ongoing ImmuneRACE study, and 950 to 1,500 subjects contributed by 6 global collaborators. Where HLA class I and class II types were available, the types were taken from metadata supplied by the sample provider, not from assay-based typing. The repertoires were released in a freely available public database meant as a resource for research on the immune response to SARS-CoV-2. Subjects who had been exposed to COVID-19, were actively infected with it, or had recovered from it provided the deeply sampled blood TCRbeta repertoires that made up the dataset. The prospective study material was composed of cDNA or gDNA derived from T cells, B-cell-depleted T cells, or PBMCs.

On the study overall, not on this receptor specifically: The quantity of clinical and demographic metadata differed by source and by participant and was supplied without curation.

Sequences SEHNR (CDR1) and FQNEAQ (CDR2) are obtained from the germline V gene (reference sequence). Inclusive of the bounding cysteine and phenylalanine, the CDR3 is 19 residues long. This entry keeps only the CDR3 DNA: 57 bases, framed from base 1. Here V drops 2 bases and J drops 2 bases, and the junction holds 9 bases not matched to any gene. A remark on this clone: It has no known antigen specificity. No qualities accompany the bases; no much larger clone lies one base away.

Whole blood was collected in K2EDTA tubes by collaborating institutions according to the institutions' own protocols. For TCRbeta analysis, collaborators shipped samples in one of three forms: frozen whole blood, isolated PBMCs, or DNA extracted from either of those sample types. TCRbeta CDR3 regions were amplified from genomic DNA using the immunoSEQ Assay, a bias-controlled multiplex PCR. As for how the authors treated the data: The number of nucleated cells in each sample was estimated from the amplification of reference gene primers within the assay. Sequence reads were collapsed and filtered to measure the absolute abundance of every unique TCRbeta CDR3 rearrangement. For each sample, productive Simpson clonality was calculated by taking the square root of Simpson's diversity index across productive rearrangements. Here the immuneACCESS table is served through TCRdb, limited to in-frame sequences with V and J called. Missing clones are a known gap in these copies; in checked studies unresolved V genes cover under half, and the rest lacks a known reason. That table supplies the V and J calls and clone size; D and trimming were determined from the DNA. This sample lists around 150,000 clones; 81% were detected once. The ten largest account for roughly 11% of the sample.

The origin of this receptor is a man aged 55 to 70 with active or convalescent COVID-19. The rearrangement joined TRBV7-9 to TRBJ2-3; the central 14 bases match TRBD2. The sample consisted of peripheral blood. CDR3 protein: CASSLPGLAGVEFTDTQYF. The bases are TGTGCCAGCAGCTTACCGGGACTAGCGGGAGTGGAGTTCACAGATACGCAGTATTTT.